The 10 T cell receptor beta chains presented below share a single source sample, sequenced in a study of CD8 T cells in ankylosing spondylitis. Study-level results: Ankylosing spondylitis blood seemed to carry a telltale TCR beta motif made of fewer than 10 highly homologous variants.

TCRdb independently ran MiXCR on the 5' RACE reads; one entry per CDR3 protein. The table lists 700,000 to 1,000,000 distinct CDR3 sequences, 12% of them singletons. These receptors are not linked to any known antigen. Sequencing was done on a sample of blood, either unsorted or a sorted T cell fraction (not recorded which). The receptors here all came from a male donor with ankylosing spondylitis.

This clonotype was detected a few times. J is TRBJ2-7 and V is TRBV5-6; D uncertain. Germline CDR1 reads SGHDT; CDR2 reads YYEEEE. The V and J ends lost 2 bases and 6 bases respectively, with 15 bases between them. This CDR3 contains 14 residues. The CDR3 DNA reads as TGTGCCAGCAGCTTCAACTCCCGGGCCCGCGAGCAGTACTTC. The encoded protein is CASSFNSRAREQYF.

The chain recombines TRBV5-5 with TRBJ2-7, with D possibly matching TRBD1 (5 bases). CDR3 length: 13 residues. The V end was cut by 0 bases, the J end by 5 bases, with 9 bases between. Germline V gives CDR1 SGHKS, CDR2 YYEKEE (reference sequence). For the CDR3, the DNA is TGTGCCAGCAGCTTGGGCGACAGAGACGAGCAGTACTTC. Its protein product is CASSLGDRDEQYF.

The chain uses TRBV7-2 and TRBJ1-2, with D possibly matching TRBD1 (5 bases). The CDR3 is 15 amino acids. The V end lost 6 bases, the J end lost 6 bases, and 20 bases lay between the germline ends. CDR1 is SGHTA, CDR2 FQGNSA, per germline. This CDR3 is CASSRVKWGPNGYTF. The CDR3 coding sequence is TGTGCCAGCAGTCGCGTCAAGTGGGGACCTAATGGCTACACCTTC.

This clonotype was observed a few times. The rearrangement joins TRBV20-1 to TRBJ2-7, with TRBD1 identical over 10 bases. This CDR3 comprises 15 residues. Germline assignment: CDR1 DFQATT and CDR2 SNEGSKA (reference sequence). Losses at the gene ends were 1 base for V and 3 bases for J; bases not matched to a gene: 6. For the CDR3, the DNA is TGCAGTGCTAGAGCGGGACAGGGGAGCTACTACGAGCAGTACTTC. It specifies CSARAGQGSYYEQYF.

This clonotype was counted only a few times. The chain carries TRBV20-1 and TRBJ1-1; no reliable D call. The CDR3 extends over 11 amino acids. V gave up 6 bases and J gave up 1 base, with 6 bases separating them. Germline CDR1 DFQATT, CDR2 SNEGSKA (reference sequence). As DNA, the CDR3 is TGCAGTGCCGAAGAGAACACTGAAGCTTTCTTT. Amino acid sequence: CSAEENTEAFF.

Written as DNA, the CDR3 is TGTGCCAGCAGGCGTCTACTTGGAGATTTTAACACTGAAGCTTTCTTT. It encodes CASRRLLGDFNTEAFF. V usage is TRBV6-1 and J usage is TRBJ1-1; D is undetermined. This CDR3 has 16 residues. V dropped 6 bases and J dropped 2 bases, with 19 bases sitting between them. In germline, CDR1 is MNHNS, CDR2 SASEGT.

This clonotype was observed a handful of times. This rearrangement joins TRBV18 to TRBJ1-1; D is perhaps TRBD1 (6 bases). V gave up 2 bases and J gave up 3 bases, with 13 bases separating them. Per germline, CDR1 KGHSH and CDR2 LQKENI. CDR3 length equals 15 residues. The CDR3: CASSPEGGLDTEAFF. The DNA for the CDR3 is TGTGCCAGCTCACCAGAAGGGGGGCTTGACACTGAAGCTTTCTTT.

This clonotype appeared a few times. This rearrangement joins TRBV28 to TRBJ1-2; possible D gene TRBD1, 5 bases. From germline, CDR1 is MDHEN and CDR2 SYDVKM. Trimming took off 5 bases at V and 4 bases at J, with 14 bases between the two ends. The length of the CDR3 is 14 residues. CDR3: CASSSYRTLYGYTF. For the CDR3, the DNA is TGTGCCAGCAGTAGCTACAGGACTCTCTATGGCTACACCTTC.

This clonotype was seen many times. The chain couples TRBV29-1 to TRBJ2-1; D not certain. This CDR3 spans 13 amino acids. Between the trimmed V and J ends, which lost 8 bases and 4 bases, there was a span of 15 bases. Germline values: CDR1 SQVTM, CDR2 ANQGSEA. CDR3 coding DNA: TGCAGCCTTCGGGTAGCCCCATACAATGAGCAGTTCTTC. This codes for CSLRVAPYNEQFF.

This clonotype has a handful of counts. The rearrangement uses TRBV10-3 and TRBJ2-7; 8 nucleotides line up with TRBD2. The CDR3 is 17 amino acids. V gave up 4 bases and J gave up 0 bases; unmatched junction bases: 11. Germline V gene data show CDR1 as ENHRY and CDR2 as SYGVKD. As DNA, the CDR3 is TGTGCCATCAGTGGCTTAGGTAGCGGGACCAACTCCTACGAGCAGTACTTC. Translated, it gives CAISGLGSGTNSYEQYF.